This is a list of T cell receptor beta chains from one sample in a study of CD8+ T cells in alopecia areata. Some clones are missing from TCRdb's copy, which holds only in-frame ones; the method was immunoSEQ multiplex PCR. The table lists 100,000 to 130,000 clones, approximately 59% of them singletons. The sample consisted of CD8+ T cells sorted from blood. The origin of the receptors is a human donor in good health. CDR3s include the opening cysteine and the closing phenylalanine or tryptophan. D genes are given only for firm matches.

j_gene: TRBJ2-7; d_gene: TRBD1; v_gene: TRBV9; CDR3aa: CASSVGTGDLEQYF
j_gene: TRBJ2-1; d_gene: TRBD1; v_gene: TRBV5-1; CDR3aa: CASSQDRGPGNEQFF
j_gene: TRBJ2-2; d_gene: .; v_gene: TRBV7-9; CDR3aa: CASSLVSTATGELFF
j_gene: TRBJ2-3; d_gene: .; v_gene: TRBV4-1; CDR3aa: CASSPSVYYTDTQYF
j_gene: TRBJ1-1; d_gene: .; v_gene: TRBV5-6; CDR3aa: CASSLWGYNTEAFF
j_gene: TRBJ2-7; d_gene: TRBD1; v_gene: TRBV2; CDR3aa: CASSSDLPGTGPYEQYF
j_gene: TRBJ1-6; d_gene: .; v_gene: TRBV28; CDR3aa: CASSFLLRASPLHF
j_gene: TRBJ2-1; d_gene: .; v_gene: TRBV7-9; CDR3aa: CASSFHGAYNEQFF
j_gene: TRBJ2-1; d_gene: .; v_gene: TRBV5-6; CDR3aa: CASSPGDLYNEQFF
j_gene: TRBJ2-3; d_gene: .; v_gene: TRBV13; CDR3aa: CASRQQGLPLLTDTQYF
j_gene: TRBJ2-3; d_gene: .; v_gene: TRBV4-3; CDR3aa: CASSQEQFEITDTQYF
j_gene: TRBJ2-1; d_gene: .; v_gene: TRBV6-1; CDR3aa: CASSGVREFF
j_gene: TRBJ2-3; d_gene: .; v_gene: TRBV2; CDR3aa: CASSVPGTSTDTQYF
j_gene: TRBJ1-4; d_gene: .; v_gene: TRBV7-9; CDR3aa: CASSFAGYSEKLFF
j_gene: TRBJ1-1; d_gene: .; v_gene: TRBV5-6; CDR3aa: CASSSTGIFLEGEAFF
j_gene: TRBJ2-1; d_gene: TRBD1; v_gene: TRBV7-9; CDR3aa: CASSLPGQENNEQFF
j_gene: TRBJ1-6; d_gene: TRBD1; v_gene: TRBV10-3; CDR3aa: CAIMEGQGGDSPLHF
j_gene: TRBJ1-2; d_gene: .; v_gene: TRBV19; CDR3aa: CASSMGPNYGYTF
j_gene: TRBJ2-7; d_gene: TRBD2; v_gene: TRBV6-6; CDR3aa: CASGGGAYYEQYF
j_gene: TRBJ2-3; d_gene: TRBD2; v_gene: TRBV28; CDR3aa: CASSLYSGGTDTQYF
j_gene: TRBJ2-2; d_gene: TRBD1; v_gene: TRBV6-4; CDR3aa: CASSETGGAAGELFF
j_gene: TRBJ2-5; d_gene: TRBD2; v_gene: TRBV6-1; CDR3aa: CATGLAGGYQETQYF
j_gene: TRBJ2-7; d_gene: .; v_gene: TRBV19; CDR3aa: CASSMGYEQYF
j_gene: TRBJ1-1; d_gene: .; v_gene: TRBV7-9; CDR3aa: CASSLGRRSEAFF
j_gene: TRBJ2-3; d_gene: .; v_gene: TRBV6-4; CDR3aa: CASSDRETDTQYF
j_gene: TRBJ2-2; d_gene: TRBD2; v_gene: TRBV28; CDR3aa: CATDGTSGGPNTGELFF
j_gene: TRBJ2-1; d_gene: .; v_gene: TRBV7-2; CDR3aa: CASSFPPGDEQFF
j_gene: TRBJ2-7; d_gene: .; v_gene: TRBV5-1; CDR3aa: CASTVAQGGAYEQYF
j_gene: TRBJ1-1; d_gene: .; v_gene: TRBV11-2; CDR3aa: CASSLPGNTEAFF
j_gene: TRBJ2-7; d_gene: TRBD1; v_gene: TRBV27; CDR3aa: CASNPQGAGYEQYF
j_gene: TRBJ2-3; d_gene: TRBD2; v_gene: TRBV5-6; CDR3aa: CASSLGTSIDTQYF
j_gene: TRBJ2-2; d_gene: TRBD2; v_gene: TRBV13; CDR3aa: CASSSTSGGPVGELFF
j_gene: TRBJ2-1; d_gene: TRBD2; v_gene: TRBV7-6; CDR3aa: CASSLTSGGPRYNEQFF
j_gene: TRBJ2-2; d_gene: .; v_gene: TRBV13; CDR3aa: CASSFGGLRNTGELFF
j_gene: TRBJ1-5; d_gene: .; v_gene: TRBV5-6; CDR3aa: CASSLGVGGWNQPQHF
j_gene: TRBJ2-5; d_gene: TRBD2; v_gene: TRBV11-2; CDR3aa: CASSFDGGDQETQYF
j_gene: TRBJ2-5; d_gene: .; v_gene: TRBV9; CDR3aa: CASSVDREGETQYF
j_gene: TRBJ2-7; d_gene: .; v_gene: TRBV2; CDR3aa: CASGGSSYEQYF
j_gene: TRBJ2-7; d_gene: TRBD1; v_gene: TRBV12-5; CDR3aa: CASGLPGQGFPYEQYF
j_gene: TRBJ1-2; d_gene: .; v_gene: TRBV13; CDR3aa: CASSLEAFLAGLRDPANYGYTF
j_gene: TRBJ2-5; d_gene: .; v_gene: TRBV19; CDR3aa: CASSTASGFRTQYF
j_gene: TRBJ1-1; d_gene: .; v_gene: TRBV7-2; CDR3aa: CASSLGIGGNTEAFF
j_gene: TRBJ2-1; d_gene: TRBD2; v_gene: TRBV29-1; CDR3aa: CSVETSGGRNEQFF
j_gene: TRBJ1-2; d_gene: .; v_gene: TRBV4-2; CDR3aa: CASSYPRDQHGSGYTF
j_gene: TRBJ1-1; d_gene: TRBD1; v_gene: TRBV4-1; CDR3aa: CASSQWSTGAGNTEAFF
j_gene: TRBJ1-2; d_gene: .; v_gene: TRBV27; CDR3aa: CASSQKGVWGYTF